Listed here is a single T cell receptor beta chain. These data originate in a study of long-term antiretroviral therapy in people with HIV. Running of the v3.0 immunoSEQ assay took place at survey level. The table came from immunoSEQ multiplex PCR; TCRdb's copy has only in-frame clones and leaves some out. The table has some 31,000 clones, around nine tenths seen once. This CDR3 has 14 amino acids. V lost 3 bases to trimming and J lost 3 bases; unmatched junction nucleotides: 3. Germline V gives CDR1 MNHEY, CDR2 SMNVEV (reference sequence). The sequencing used unsorted PBMCs, collected 1.1 years after starting antiretroviral therapy. The source of this sequence is a man aged 18 to 29 with HIV. The gene calls are TRBV27 and TRBJ2-7; TRBD2 agrees at 9 bases. The CDR3 loop reads CASSFDSGGYEQYF. The CDR3 DNA is TGTGCCAGCAGTTTTGATAGCGGGGGCTACGAGCAGTACTTC.